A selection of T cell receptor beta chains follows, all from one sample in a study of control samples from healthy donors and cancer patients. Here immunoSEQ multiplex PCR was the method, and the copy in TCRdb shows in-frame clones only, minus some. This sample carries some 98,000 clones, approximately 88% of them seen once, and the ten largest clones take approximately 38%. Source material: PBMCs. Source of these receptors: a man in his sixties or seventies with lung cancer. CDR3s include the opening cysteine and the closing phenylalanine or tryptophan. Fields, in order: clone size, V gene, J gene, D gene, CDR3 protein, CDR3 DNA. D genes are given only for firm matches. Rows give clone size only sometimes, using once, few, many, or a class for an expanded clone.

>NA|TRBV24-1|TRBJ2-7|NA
CATTGRREQYF
TGTGCCACCACGGGGAGGCGCGAGCAGTACTTC
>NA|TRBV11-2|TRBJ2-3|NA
CASRPGTTDTQYF
TGTGCCAGCAGACCGGGGACGACAGATACGCAGTATTTT
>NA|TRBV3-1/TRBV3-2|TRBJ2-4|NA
CASSQDIRARPLPTDAKNIQYF
TGTGCCAGCAGCCAAGATATTAGGGCGCGACCCCTGCCTACTGACGCCAAAAACATTCAGTACTTC
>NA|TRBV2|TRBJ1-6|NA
CASSLLEVLSSPLHF
TGTGCCAGCAGTCTACTGGAAGTCCTCTCCTCACCCCTCCACTTT
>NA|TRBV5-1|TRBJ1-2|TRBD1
CASSKDRAAYGYTF
TGCGCCAGCAGCAAGGACAGGGCGGCCTATGGCTACACCTTC
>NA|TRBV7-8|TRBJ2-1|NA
CASSLGGSLVVNEQFF
TGTGCCAGCAGCTTAGGCGGTAGCCTCGTCGTCAATGAGCAGTTCTTC
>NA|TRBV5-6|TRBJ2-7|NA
CASSLLGRSYEQYF
TGTGCCAGCAGCCTCCTCGGACGGAGCTACGAGCAGTACTTC
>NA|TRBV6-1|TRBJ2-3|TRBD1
CASSAQTQGPFTDTQYF
TGTGCCAGCAGTGCTCAAACACAGGGGCCTTTCACAGATACGCAGTATTTT
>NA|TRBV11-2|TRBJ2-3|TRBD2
CASRSGTSGRDTQYF
TGTGCCAGCCGCTCCGGGACTAGCGGCCGAGATACGCAGTATTTT
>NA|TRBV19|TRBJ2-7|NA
CASSIATGEQYF
TGTGCCAGTAGTATTGCCACGGGTGAGCAGTACTTC
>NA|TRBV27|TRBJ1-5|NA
CASSSQGWQPQHF
TGTGCCAGCAGTTCGCAGGGATGGCAGCCCCAGCATTTT
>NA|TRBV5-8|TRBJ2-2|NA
CASSLYSNIGELFF
TGTGCCAGCAGCTTGTATTCAAACATCGGGGAGCTGTTTTTT
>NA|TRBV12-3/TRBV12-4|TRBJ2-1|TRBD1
CASSAYGTALQFF
TGTGCCAGCAGTGCGTACGGGACAGCTTTGCAGTTCTTC
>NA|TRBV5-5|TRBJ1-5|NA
CASSLVLYSNQPQHF
TGTGCCAGCAGCTTGGTCCTGTATAGCAATCAGCCCCAGCATTTT
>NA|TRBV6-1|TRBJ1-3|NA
CASSEVLQAPYF
TGTGCCAGCAGTGAAGTCTTGCAAGCCCCATATTTT
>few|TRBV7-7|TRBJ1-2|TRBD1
CASSSPGQGSGYTF
TGTGCCAGCAGCTCACCGGGACAGGGTAGCGGCTACACCTTC
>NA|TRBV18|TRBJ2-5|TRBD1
CASSPGQAPETQYF
TGTGCCAGCTCACCCGGACAGGCACCGGAGACCCAGTACTTC
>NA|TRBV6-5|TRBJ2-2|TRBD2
CASHPGGETGELFF
TGTGCCAGCCACCCGGGAGGGGAGACCGGGGAGCTGTTTTTT
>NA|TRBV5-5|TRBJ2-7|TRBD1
CASSLRQGDTSYEQYF
TGTGCCAGCAGCCTACGACAGGGGGACACGTCCTACGAGCAGTACTTC
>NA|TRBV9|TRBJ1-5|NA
CASSVGSNQPQHF
TGTGCCAGCAGCGTAGGAAGCAATCAGCCCCAGCATTTT
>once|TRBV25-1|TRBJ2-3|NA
CASSERRLPRGDTQYF
TGTGCCAGCAGTGAACGAAGACTCCCCCGAGGAGATACGCAGTATTTT
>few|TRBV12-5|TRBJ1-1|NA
CASGLVERGEYTEAFF
TGTGCTAGTGGTTTGGTTGAAAGAGGGGAATACACTGAAGCTTTCTTT
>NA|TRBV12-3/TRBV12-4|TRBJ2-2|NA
CASSIHTGELFF
TGTGCCAGCAGTATACACACCGGGGAGCTGTTTTTT
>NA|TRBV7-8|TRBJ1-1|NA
CASSFSYKDTEAFF
TGTGCCAGCAGCTTCTCGTATAAGGACACTGAAGCTTTCTTT
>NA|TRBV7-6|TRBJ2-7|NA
CASSHLLRQVGREQYF
TGTGCCAGCAGCCACCTGTTGAGACAGGTCGGTCGGGAGCAGTACTTC
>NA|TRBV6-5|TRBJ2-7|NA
CASSPLGGGEQYF
TGTGCCAGCAGTCCTCTGGGGGGAGGCGAGCAGTACTTC
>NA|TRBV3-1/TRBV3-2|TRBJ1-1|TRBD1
CASSPQGRGGTEAFF
TGTGCCAGCAGCCCACAGGGGCGAGGGGGAACTGAAGCTTTCTTT
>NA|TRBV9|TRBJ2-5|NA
CASSVGGNQLETQYF
TGTGCCAGCAGCGTAGGAGGGAACCAGCTGGAGACCCAGTACTTC
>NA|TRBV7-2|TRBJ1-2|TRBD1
CASSQDRFYGYTF
TGTGCCAGCAGCCAGGACAGGTTCTATGGCTACACCTTC
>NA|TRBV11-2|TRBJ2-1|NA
CASSFQNSYNEQFF
TGTGCCAGCAGCTTTCAAAACTCCTACAATGAGCAGTTCTTC
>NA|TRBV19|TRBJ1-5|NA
CASSKPHAGGNQPQHF
TGTGCCAGTAGTAAGCCCCATGCAGGGGGCAATCAGCCCCAGCATTTT
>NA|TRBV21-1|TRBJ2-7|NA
CASSKEGGFPSYEQYF
TGTGCCAGCAGCAAAGAGGGGGGGTTCCCTTCCTACGAGCAGTACTTC
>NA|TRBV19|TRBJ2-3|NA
CASSIPGSGTDTQYF
TGTGCCAGTAGTATTCCAGGGAGCGGCACAGATACGCAGTATTTT
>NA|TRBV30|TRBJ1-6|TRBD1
CAWSWDRTNSPLHF
TGTGCCTGGAGTTGGGACAGGACTAATTCACCCCTCCACTTT
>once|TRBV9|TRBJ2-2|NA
CASSVEALGTGELFF
TGTGCCAGCAGCGTAGAGGCCCTTGGAACCGGGGAGCTGTTTTTT
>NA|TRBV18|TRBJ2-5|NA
CASSPPGRNFIQETQYF
TGTGCCAGCTCACCACCGGGGCGAAATTTTATACAAGAGACCCAGTACTTC
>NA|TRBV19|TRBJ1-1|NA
CASSTPLNTEAFF
TGTGCCAGTAGTACCCCACTGAACACTGAAGCTTTCTTT
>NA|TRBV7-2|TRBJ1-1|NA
CASSLALGGGDTEAFF
TGTGCCAGCAGCTTAGCGCTAGGGGGGGGAGACACTGAAGCTTTCTTT
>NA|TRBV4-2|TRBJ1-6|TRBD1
CASSQDTGGTLHF
TGTGCCAGCAGCCAAGATACAGGGGGCACCCTCCACTTT
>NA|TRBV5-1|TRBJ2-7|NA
CASSLGGDATEQYF
TGCGCCAGCAGCTTAGGAGGGGATGCTACCGAGCAGTACTTC
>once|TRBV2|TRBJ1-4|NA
CASLRRTNEKLFF
TGTGCCAGCCTAAGGCGGACTAATGAAAAACTGTTTTTT
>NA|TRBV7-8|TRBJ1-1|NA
CASSLGGGERAFF
TGTGCCAGCAGCTTAGGGGGCGGTGAAAGAGCTTTCTTT
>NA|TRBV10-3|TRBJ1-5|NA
CAISKGGMGNQPQHF
TGTGCCATCAGTAAAGGGGGAATGGGAAATCAGCCCCAGCATTTT
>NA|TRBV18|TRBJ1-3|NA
CASSQNKGLKGNTIYF
TGTGCCAGCTCCCAAAACAAGGGGTTGAAAGGAAACACCATATATTTT
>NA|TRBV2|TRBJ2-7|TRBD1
CASSVTTGAYEQYF
TGTGCCAGCAGTGTAACTACAGGGGCCTACGAGCAGTACTTC
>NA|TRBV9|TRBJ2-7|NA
CASSAEAGTTYEQYF
TGTGCCAGCAGCGCCGAGGCCGGGACAACCTACGAGCAGTACTTC
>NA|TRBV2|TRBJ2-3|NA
CASSLGSLPDTQYF
TGTGCCAGCAGTCTGGGTTCCCTGCCAGATACGCAGTATTTT
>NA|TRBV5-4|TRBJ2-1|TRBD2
CASSLRGLAGGYEQFF
TGTGCCAGCAGCTTGCGGGGACTAGCGGGGGGGTATGAGCAGTTCTTC
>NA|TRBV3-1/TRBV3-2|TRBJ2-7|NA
CASSNYYEQYF
TGTGCCAGCAGTAACTACTACGAGCAGTACTTC
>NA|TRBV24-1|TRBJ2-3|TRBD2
CATRTAGDTDTQYF
TGTGCCACCAGAACAGCGGGGGACACAGATACGCAGTATTTT
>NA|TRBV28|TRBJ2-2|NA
CASSFANTGELFF
TGTGCCAGCAGTTTCGCAAACACCGGGGAGCTGTTTTTT
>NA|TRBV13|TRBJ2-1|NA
CASSLMDIFNEQFF
TGTGCCAGCAGCTTAATGGACATATTTAATGAGCAGTTCTTC
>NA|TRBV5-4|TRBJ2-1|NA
CASSFYGGREQFF
TGTGCCAGCAGCTTTTACGGGGGACGTGAGCAGTTCTTC
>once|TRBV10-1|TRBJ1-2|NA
CASTEDPVKGYTF
TGCGCCAGCACCGAGGACCCGGTAAAGGGCTACACCTTC
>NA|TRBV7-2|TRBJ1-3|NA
CASSRVVGNTIYF
TGTGCCAGCAGCCGGGTTGTTGGAAACACCATATATTTT